The rows below give T cell receptor beta chains drawn from one sample of a study of T cell repertoires in cytomegalovirus infection. TCRdb re-derived calls from the reads in MiXCR, one entry per CDR3 protein. This sample yields fewer than 900,000 distinct CDR3 sequences, of which 25% to 35% are seen a single time; about an eighth belongs to the top ten. These receptors' antigens are unknown. This material consisted of cultured CD8+ T cells from PBMCs, taken from culture after CMV antigen stimulation. The receptors were gathered from a human donor in good health (CMV status not recorded). Some clones in this sample may be carry-over from other donors' samples. The conserved cysteine and the conserved F or W are not part of the CDR3 here. Each record gives: clone size, D gene, V gene, CDR3 protein. A D gene is named only where the DNA matches it firmly. The size field is filled for only some rows; it gives once, few, many or a size class.

few TRBD2 TRBV29-1 SVEVSDGAGVYNEQF
NA NA TRBV7-9 ASSRVYEQY
many TRBD2 TRBV7-2 ASSPREGYLSEQY
few NA TRBV7-2 ASSPYADSHYGYT
NA NA TRBV14 ASNPETGYTEAF
NA NA TRBV6-2/TRBV6-3 ASSYSRYNEQF
many NA TRBV11-1 ASSLAASGANVLT
NA TRBD2 TRBV11-3 ASSLGGEGTMAKNIQY
few TRBD2 TRBV19 ASSPLAAGTDTQY
NA TRBD1 TRBV7-9 ASSPRTGDGDIQY
many NA TRBV7-9 ASSHQPGPKRDYGYT
many NA TRBV25-1 ASSDVEDSIITTNEKLF
many NA TRBV25-1 ASSPRNEQF
few NA TRBV6-1 ASSPIGTYNEQF
NA TRBD2 TRBV29-1 SVEEGTNPTDTQY
many NA TRBV7-9 ASSSSTRGAKEKLF
NA TRBD1 TRBV27 ASSLMAGGAYGNTIY
many TRBD2 TRBV7-9 ASSLGEGPATDTQY
NA NA TRBV10-3 AISEGEGAKGEAF
NA NA TRBV3-1 ASSPLVVLFVETQY
few TRBD1 TRBV6-1 ASSTWTGGNQPQH
few NA TRBV15 ATSRGPDYNEQF
few NA TRBV5-1 ASSLASRTYEQY
few NA TRBV27 ASSLRGVNEAF
many NA TRBV7-6 ASSSEPGNTEAF
NA NA TRBV5-4 ASTFFPGNYGYT
NA TRBD1 TRBV2 ASRGTAIGGTEAF
many NA TRBV7-2 ASSLTGSSNQPQH
NA NA TRBV20-1 SAREASYEQY
few TRBD1 TRBV28 ASSPNPTGAEQPQH
many NA TRBV7-8 ASSYLDSLNEKLF
NA NA TRBV7-4 ASSAGGEYGYT
many TRBD1 TRBV7-8 ASSYRTGAMAEQY
few TRBD1 TRBV7-9 ASSYPRDRERNSPLH
NA TRBD2 TRBV6-5 ASSLYGGVQETQY
NA NA TRBV2 ASSERRTRSSNTGELF
NA TRBD1 TRBV4-1 ASSQEGDRPYTEAF
NA NA TRBV7-2 ASSLGTSAKNIQY
few NA TRBV7-8 ASSLARHSYNSPLH
NA TRBD1 TRBV5-4 ASSSSGQGNTEAF
NA TRBD2 TRBV7-9 ASSFIAGAQDTQY
few NA TRBV27 ASSLSGSGDGYT
NA NA TRBV6-1 ASSEWAEDQETQY
NA TRBD1 TRBV7-6 ASSLRDRVRGNNEQF
few TRBD1 TRBV13 ASSQKTGRVSEAF
many NA TRBV7-9 ASSTDGYNEQF